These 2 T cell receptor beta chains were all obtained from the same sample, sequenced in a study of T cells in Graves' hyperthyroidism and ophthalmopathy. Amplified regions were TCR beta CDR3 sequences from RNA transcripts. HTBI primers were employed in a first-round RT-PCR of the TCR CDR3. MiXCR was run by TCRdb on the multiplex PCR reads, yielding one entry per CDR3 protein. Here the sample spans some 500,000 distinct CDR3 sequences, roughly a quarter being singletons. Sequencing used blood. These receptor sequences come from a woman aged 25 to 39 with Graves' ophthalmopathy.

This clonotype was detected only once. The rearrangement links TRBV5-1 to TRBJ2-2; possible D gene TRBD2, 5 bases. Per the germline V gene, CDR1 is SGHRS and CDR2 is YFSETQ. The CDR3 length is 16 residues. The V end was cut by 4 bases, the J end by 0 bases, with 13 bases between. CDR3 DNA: TGCGCCAGCAGCCCGGCGGGTCGATCGAACACCGGGGAGCTGTTTTTT. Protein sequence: CASSPAGRSNTGELFF. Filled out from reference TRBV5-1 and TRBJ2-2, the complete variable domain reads KAGVTQTPRYLIKTRGQQVTLSCSPISGHRSVSWYQQTPGQGLQFLFEYFSETQRNKGNFPGRFSGRQFSNSRSEMNVSTLELGDSALYLCASSPAGRSNTGELFFGEGSRLTVL.

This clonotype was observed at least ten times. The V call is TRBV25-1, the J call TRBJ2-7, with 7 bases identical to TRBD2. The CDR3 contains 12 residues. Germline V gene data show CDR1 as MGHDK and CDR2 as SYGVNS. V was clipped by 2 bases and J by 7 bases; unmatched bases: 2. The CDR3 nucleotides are TGTGCCAGCAGTGAAGGGAGGGGTGAGCAGTACTTC. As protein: CASSEGRGEQYF.